One sample yielded the 21 T cell receptor beta chains listed below, sequenced in a study of T cell clusters in autoimmune cytopenias. TRB was amplified from about 270 ng of peripheral blood genomic DNA per sample. Multiplex touch-down PCR amplified TRB using TRB-A and TRB-B pools in one tube. TCRdb derives one entry per CDR3 protein from the multiplex PCR reads, leaving out DNA. Its table lists thousands of distinct CDR3 sequences. The sample was peripheral blood. The receptors were gathered from a human donor with an autoimmune cytopenia or autoimmune hepatitis (not recorded which).

The chain recombines TRBV5-1 with TRBJ1-2. The CDR3 sequence is 11 residues long. Per germline, CDR1 SGHRS and CDR2 YFSETQ. CDR3 sequence reads: CASKGAGGYTF.

V usage is TRBV12-3 or TRBV12-4 and J usage is TRBJ2-7; TCRdb outputs TRBD2, but without DNA this stays unchecked. The CDR3 is made up of 14 amino acids. The CDR3 is CASSPTSGSYEQYF.

This clonotype is called medium-sized (0.01 to 0.1%) based on its frequency. The chain combines TRBV19 with TRBJ2-1; lacking DNA, the TRBD2 call made by TCRdb goes unchecked. The CDR3 is 16 amino acids. Germline V gene data show CDR1 as LNHDA and CDR2 as SQIVND (reference sequence). The CDR3 reads CASKPSGVSSYNEQFF. Full variable domain (remainder filled in from reference TRBV19 and TRBJ2-1): DGGITQSPKYLFRKEGQNVTLSCEQNLNHDAMYWYRQDPGQGLRLIYYSQIVNDFQKGDIAEGYSVSREKKESFPLTVTSAQKNPTAFYLCASKPSGVSSYNEQFFGPGTRLTVL.

This rearrangement joins TRBV29-1 to TRBJ1-3; TCRdb lists TRBD1, though no DNA is available to test this call. CDR1 is SQVTM and CDR2 is ANQGSEA in the germline V gene. The CDR3 is 13 residues long. CDR3 sequence reads: CSVVRGGGNTIYF.

According to its frequency, this clonotype is medium-sized. The V call is TRBV6-5, the J call TRBJ1-6; TCRdb gives TRBD1 as the D gene, but with no DNA this cannot be confirmed. CDR3 length equals 15 residues. Germline-derived CDR1 and CDR2 are MNHEY and SVGAGI. CDR3 in amino acids: CASSYSTQGASPLHF.

CDR3 protein: CASSKDLGPDTQYF. The V and J genes are TRBV19 and TRBJ2-3; TCRdb indicates TRBD1, and absent DNA this call remains unverified. The CDR3 totals 14 residues. CDR1 is LNHDA and CDR2 is SQIVND in the germline V gene (reference sequence).

The chain uses TRBV6-1 and TRBJ2-1; TCRdb designates TRBD2, a call that cannot be tested without DNA. CDR1 MNHNS and CDR2 SASEGT come from the germline V gene. The CDR3 consists of 15 residues. The CDR3 sequence is CASSEGGSGRNEQFF.

By frequency, this clonotype registers medium-sized. V and J are TRBV6-1 and TRBJ1-5. The CDR3 is 12 residues long. Germline V gives CDR1 MNHNS, CDR2 SASEGT. The CDR3 loop reads CASSEAGRMSHF.

V and J are TRBV4-1 and TRBJ1-2; the TRBD1 assignment by TCRdb is unverifiable without DNA. The CDR3 runs to 15 residues. Germline V gene sequence: CDR1 MGHRA, CDR2 YSYEKL. The CDR3 sequence is CASSQDPRVPYGYTF.

Its frequency marks this clonotype as medium-sized (0.01 to 0.1%). The V call is TRBV14, the J call TRBJ1-6; the TRBD1 assignment by TCRdb is unverifiable without DNA. The germline V gene has CDR1 SGHDN and CDR2 FVKESK. This CDR3 has 14 amino acids. This CDR3 is CASSLGTANSPLHF.

The CDR3: CSALNPGSTDTQYF. The chain links TRBV20-1 to TRBJ2-3; TCRdb selects TRBD1, and the lack of DNA leaves this call unchecked. This CDR3 has 14 residues. From germline, CDR1 is DFQATT and CDR2 SNEGSKA (reference sequence).

This chain links TRBV5-5 with TRBJ1-3; as DNA is missing, the TRBD1 call by TCRdb cannot be tested. Germline-derived CDR1 and CDR2 are SGHKS and YYEKEE (reference sequence). The CDR3 contains 15 residues. CDR3 protein: CASSPSRGRGYTIYF.

This clonotype is deemed medium-sized by its frequency. The chain uses TRBV6-1 and TRBJ2-7; TCRdb's assignment of TRBD2 cannot be checked, as there is no DNA. CDR1 and CDR2 from the germline V gene are MNHNS and SASEGT. The CDR3 spans 14 residues. CDR3 protein: CASSWGEPSYEQYF.

This clonotype is called medium-sized based on its frequency. The CDR3 here is CASKAGQSYEQYF. The chain couples TRBV12-3 or TRBV12-4 to TRBJ2-7; TCRdb returns TRBD1, unconfirmable since there is no DNA. The CDR3 has 13 amino acids.

This clonotype counts as medium-sized by frequency. V usage is TRBV29-1 and J usage is TRBJ2-1; TCRdb's assignment of TRBD2 cannot be checked, as there is no DNA. The CDR3 extends over 14 amino acids. The germline gives CDR1 SQVTM, CDR2 ANQGSEA. The CDR3 region is CSVETGTSGNEQFF.

This clonotype shows up as medium-sized by frequency. The V and J genes are TRBV29-1 and TRBJ2-1; the D call of TRBD2 rests on TCRdb alone, since no DNA is present to check it. The CDR3 loop spans 12 amino acids. Germline V gene sequence: CDR1 SQVTM, CDR2 ANQGSEA. The chain's CDR3 is CSVELSRAGQFF.

The chain carries TRBV6-5 and TRBJ1-1. CDR1 and CDR2 from the germline V gene are MNHEY and SVGAGI. The CDR3 spans 13 residues. CDR3 loop: CASSNRQTTEAFF.

The chain is built from TRBV13 and TRBJ2-1; the TCRdb D gene call, TRBD2, has no DNA to confirm it. The CDR3 is made up of 15 amino acids. Germline V gene data show CDR1 as PRHDT and CDR2 as FYEKMQ (reference sequence). CDR3 residues: CASSPGPLQNGEQFF. Based on the CDR3 plus reference TRBV13 and TRBJ2-1, the full variable domain is AAGVIQSPRHLIKEKRETATLKCYPIPRHDTVYWYQQGPGQDPQFLISFYEKMQSDKGSIPDRFSAQQFSDYHSELNMSSLELGDSALYFCASSPGPLQNGEQFFGPGTRLTVL.

This clonotype counts as medium-sized by frequency. The V and J genes are TRBV19 and TRBJ2-2; with no DNA, the TCRdb D assignment of TRBD1 cannot be verified. The CDR3 length is 15 residues. Germline CDR1 LNHDA, CDR2 SQIVND (reference sequence). The CDR3 loop is CASSMTGQGTGELFF. The whole variable domain, remainder taken from reference TRBV19 and TRBJ2-2, is DGGITQSPKYLFRKEGQNVTLSCEQNLNHDAMYWYRQDPGQGLRLIYYSQIVNDFQKGDIAEGYSVSREKKESFPLTVTSAQKNPTAFYLCASSMTGQGTGELFFGEGSRLTVL.

Considering frequency, this clonotype is medium-sized. This chain links TRBV30 with TRBJ2-7. The CDR3 covers 13 residues. Per germline, CDR1 GTSNPN and CDR2 SVGIG (reference sequence). The CDR3 here is CAWGVVHGYEQYF.

This chain connects TRBV20-1 to TRBJ2-3; the TCRdb call, TRBD2, lacks DNA for checking. Germline V gives CDR1 DFQATT, CDR2 SNEGSKA (reference sequence). This CDR3 has 18 residues. The CDR3 protein is CSARSHGVAGSGRDTQYF.